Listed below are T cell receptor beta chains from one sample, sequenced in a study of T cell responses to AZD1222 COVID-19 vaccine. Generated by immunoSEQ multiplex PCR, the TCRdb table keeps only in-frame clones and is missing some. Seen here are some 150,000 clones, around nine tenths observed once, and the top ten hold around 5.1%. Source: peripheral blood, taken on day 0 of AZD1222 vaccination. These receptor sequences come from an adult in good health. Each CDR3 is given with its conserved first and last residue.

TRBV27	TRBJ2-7	CASSFSWDSTYEQYF
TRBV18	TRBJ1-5	CASSSGGNQPQHF
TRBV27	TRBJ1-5	CASSLQWQKDSNQPQHF
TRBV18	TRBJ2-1	CASSPVLGLNEQFF
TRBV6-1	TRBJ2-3	CASSSPYTDTQYF
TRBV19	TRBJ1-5	CASSWQSNQPQHF
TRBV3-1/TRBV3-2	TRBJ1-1	CASSQQNTEAFF
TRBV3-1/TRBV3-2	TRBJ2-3	CASSQGGGARKYF
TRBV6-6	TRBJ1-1	CASSYSTRGELTEAFF
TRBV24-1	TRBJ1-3	CATRPDSGNTIYF
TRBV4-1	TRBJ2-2	CASRKGDTGELFF
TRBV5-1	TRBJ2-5	CASSRGQWETQYF
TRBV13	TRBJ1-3	CASSLGNTIYF
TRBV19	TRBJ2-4	CASSIELAKNIQYF
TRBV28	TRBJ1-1	CASPPEGQQNTEAFF
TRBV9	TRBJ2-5	CASSVGLTDLEETQYF
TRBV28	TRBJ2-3	CASSLAGGRGDTQYF
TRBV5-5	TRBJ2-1	CASSPPGTVTNEQFF
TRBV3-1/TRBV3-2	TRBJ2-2	CASSQDWGSVQPGELFF
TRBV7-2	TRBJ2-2	CASSFWGSNTGELFF
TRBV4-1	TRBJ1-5	CASSQDLVSGAGSNQPQHF
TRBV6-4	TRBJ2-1	CASSAGLAGYNEQFF
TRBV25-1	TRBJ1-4	CATRLGSMGKLFF
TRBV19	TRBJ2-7	CASRTQRDGSYEQYF
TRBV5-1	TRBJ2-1	CASSFLWEGRSNEQFF
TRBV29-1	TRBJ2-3	CSVVTVAGGYGDTQYF
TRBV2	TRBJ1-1	CASKAGSNTEAFF
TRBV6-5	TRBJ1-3	CASSPRDSGNTIYF
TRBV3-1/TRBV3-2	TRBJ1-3	CASSQGGSGNTIYF
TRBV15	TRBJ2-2	CATSSATVTNTGELFF
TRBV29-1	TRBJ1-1	CSGKTVNTEAFF
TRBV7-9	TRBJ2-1	CASSPRTSGPNHNEQFF
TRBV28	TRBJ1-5	CATLDRGINQPQHF
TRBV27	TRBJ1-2	CASSLQGIGGYTF
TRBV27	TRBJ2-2	CASSLAGQGAGELFF
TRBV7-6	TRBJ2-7	CASSLSGGIGEQYF
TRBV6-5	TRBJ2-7	CASSTQRTSSYEQYF
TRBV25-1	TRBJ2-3	CASSEFTGGITDTQYF
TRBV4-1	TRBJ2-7	CASSRYASPGKNSYEQYF
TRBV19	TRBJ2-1	CASSMFYGSGTSGRASYNEQFF
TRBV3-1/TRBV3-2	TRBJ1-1	CASSQRETEAFF
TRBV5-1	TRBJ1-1	CASSLDGVRAEAFF
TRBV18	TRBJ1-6	CASSPLRALTPLHF